The 28 T cell receptor beta chains listed next were all sequenced from one sample in a study of blood T cell repertoires in COVID-19. Profiling relied on immunoSEQ multiplex PCR, and the TCRdb table lists in-frame clones only, not all of them. The profile shows a few hundred thousand clones, about 88% of them singletons. Sequencing was performed on peripheral blood. The receptors shown here come from a woman in her sixties or seventies with active or convalescent COVID-19.

The J gene is TRBJ2-7, the V gene TRBV29-1; D perhaps matches TRBD1 (5 bases). V was pared by 6 bases and J by 6 bases, with 21 bases between. CDR3 length: 14 residues. Germline-derived CDR1 and CDR2 are SQVTM and ANQGSEA. In DNA form, the CDR3 reads TGCAGCGTCGCCCCTGGAGCGTACCAGGGCGAGCAGTACTTC. Protein sequence: CSVAPGAYQGEQYF.

The V gene is TRBV3-1 (or the pseudogene TRBV3-2), the J gene TRBJ2-2; D not resolved. CDR1 is LGHDT and CDR2 is YNNKEL in the germline V gene (reference sequence). The ends were cut back, 0 bases at V and 7 bases at J, with 3 bases in the middle. The CDR3 runs 12 residues. The CDR3 here is CASSQDHGELFF. In nucleotides, the CDR3 is TGTGCCAGCAGCCAAGACCACGGGGAGCTGTTTTTT.

This chain connects TRBV4-3 to TRBJ2-7; D perhaps matches TRBD2 (5 bases). Germline CDR1 is LGHNA and CDR2 is YSLEER. This CDR3 is built from 15 residues. The germline V and J ends were trimmed by 0 bases and 3 bases, with 12 bases remaining between them. CDR3 sequence reads: CASSQEDRGNYEQYF. The CDR3 DNA follows: TGCGCCAGCAGCCAAGAGGACCGGGGTAACTACGAGCAGTACTTC.

V and J are TRBV13 and TRBJ2-1; 8 bases agree with TRBD2. Germline values: CDR1 PRHDT, CDR2 FYEKMQ (reference sequence). The CDR3 is 15 residues long. Losses at the gene ends were 5 bases for V and 2 bases for J; bases not matched to a gene: 5. The CDR3 DNA sequence: TGTGCCAGCAGCGAAGCGGGGGTCACCTACAATGAGCAGTTCTTC. Residues: CASSEAGVTYNEQFF.

This clone was observed a single time. The chain uses TRBV5-1 and TRBJ2-5; possibly TRBD2 for D (5 bases). CDR1 is SGHRS and CDR2 is YFSETQ in the germline V gene. This CDR3 has 17 amino acids. Trimming took off 0 bases at V and 5 bases at J, with 20 bases between the two ends. CDR3 coding DNA: TGCGCCAGCAGCTTGGAAGGGAGAACAGACGTTCTCGAGACCCAGTACTTC. This sequence encodes CASSLEGRTDVLETQYF.

This clone was detected only a few times. This rearrangement joins TRBV7-8 to TRBJ1-5; D is possibly TRBD1 (5 bases). V was pared by 1 base and J by 4 bases, with 11 bases between. This CDR3 is 15 amino acids long. In germline, CDR1 is SGHVS, CDR2 FQNEAQ. The CDR3 DNA is TGTGCCAGCAGCTTAGGAGCAGGGTTAAATCAGCCCCAGCATTTT. Translating gives CASSLGAGLNQPQHF.

The chain couples TRBV9 to TRBJ1-3, with D possibly being TRBD1 (6 bases). Trimming took off 4 bases at V and 6 bases at J, with 14 bases between the two ends. The CDR3 has 14 amino acids. Germline V gene lookup returns CDR1 SGDLS and CDR2 YYNGEE. The DNA of the CDR3 is TGTGCCAGCAGCATCTCCGGGACAAAAAACACCATATATTTT. This translates into CASSISGTKNTIYF.

V is TRBV4-3 and J is TRBJ1-2; D gene uncertain. CDR1 LGHNA and CDR2 YSLEER come from the germline V gene. This CDR3 has 14 amino acids. Trimming left V 0 bases short and J 1 base short, with 6 bases between. The CDR3 reads CASSQEALNYGYTF. The CDR3 nucleotides read TGCGCCAGCAGCCAAGAGGCTCTTAACTATGGCTACACCTTC.

This chain links TRBV19 with TRBJ1-5; a weak D match, TRBD1 (6 bases). V was clipped by 6 bases and J by 7 bases, with 13 bases between them. This CDR3 spans 13 amino acids. Germline assignment: CDR1 LNHDA and CDR2 SQIVND (reference sequence). CDR3 loop: CASSGDIGQPQHF. The CDR3 DNA sequence: TGTGCCAGTAGCGGGGACATCGGGCAGCCCCAGCATTTT.

V and J are TRBV3-1 (or the pseudogene TRBV3-2) and TRBJ2-7; 11 bases match TRBD2. The germline V gene encodes CDR1 LGHDT and CDR2 YNNKEL (reference sequence). With 3 bases clipped from V and 0 bases from J, the junction kept 7 bases outside the gene matches. The CDR3 spans 17 residues. The CDR3, as DNA: TGTGCCAGCAGCCAGGAACTAGCGGGGGTAAGCTCCTACGAGCAGTACTTC. It codes for CASSQELAGVSSYEQYF.

The chain carries TRBV9 and TRBJ1-4; no definite D call. The CDR3 has 14 residues. V lost 0 bases and J 5 bases, leaving 8 bases between the germline ends. CDR1 is SGDLS, CDR2 YYNGEE, per germline. CDR3 in DNA: TGTGCCAGCAGCGTAGGGGCAGGAAATGAAAAACTGTTTTTT. It translates to CASSVGAGNEKLFF.

The chain links TRBV5-1 to TRBJ1-4; maybe TRBD1 (6 bases). Trimming stripped 4 bases from V and 4 bases from J, with 11 bases between. The CDR3 spans 14 residues. Germline CDR1 SGHRS, CDR2 YFSETQ. CDR3 DNA sequence: TGCGCCAGCAGCCGGGACATGGGTAATGAAAAACTGTTTTTT. Translation: CASSRDMGNEKLFF.

V and J are TRBV3-1 (or the pseudogene TRBV3-2) and TRBJ2-5, with a weak D call TRBD2 (5 bases). Germline-derived CDR1 and CDR2 are LGHDT and YNNKEL (reference sequence). CDR3 length: 14 amino acids. V gave up 3 bases and J gave up 5 bases, with 13 bases separating them. The DNA of the CDR3 is TGTGCCAGCAGCCAGTCTAGAGGAGGCGAGACCCAGTACTTC. This translates into CASSQSRGGETQYF.

V gene TRBV11-2 combines with J gene TRBJ2-1, with D tentatively TRBD2 (6 bases). This CDR3 region has 13 residues. V gave up 4 bases and J gave up 7 bases, with 11 bases separating them. The germline V gene encodes CDR1 SGHAT and CDR2 FQNNGV. The CDR3: CASSSYAGNEQFF. The CDR3 DNA reads as TGTGCCAGCAGCTCGTATGCGGGGAATGAGCAGTTCTTC.

The chain combines TRBV18 with TRBJ2-7, with D unresolved. The germline V gene encodes CDR1 KGHSH and CDR2 LQKENI. V lost 0 bases, J lost 1 base, and 7 bases lay in between. The CDR3 runs 14 residues. Here the CDR3 reads CASSPPMRSYEQYF. CDR3 nucleotide sequence: TGTGCCAGCTCACCACCGATGCGTTCCTACGAGCAGTACTTC.

The chain combines TRBV18 with TRBJ1-1, with D perhaps TRBD1 (6 bases). The CDR3 is 14 residues long. Germline-derived CDR1 and CDR2 are KGHSH and LQKENI. The V and J ends lost 8 bases and 3 bases respectively, with 16 bases between them. The CDR3 sequence is CASQMPQGHTEAFF. The CDR3 bases are TGTGCCAGCCAAATGCCTCAGGGGCACACTGAAGCTTTCTTT.

The rearrangement uses TRBV11-2 and TRBJ2-7, with 10 bases lining up with TRBD2. This CDR3 spans 16 amino acids. Germline-derived CDR1 and CDR2 are SGHAT and FQNNGV. The V segment lost 1 base and the J segment 8 bases; nucleotides outside the gene matches: 11. The CDR3 DNA reads as TGTGCCAGCAGCTTAGGCGGGACTAGCGCCGGGGAAAAGCAGTACTTC. Translation: CASSLGGTSAGEKQYF.

Concerning this clone: Other DNA sequences in this sample translate to the same CDR3. The chain couples TRBV6-5 to TRBJ1-2; D uncertain. V lost 4 bases and J 0 bases, leaving 12 bases between the germline ends. CDR1 MNHEY and CDR2 SVGAGI come from the germline V gene. This CDR3 spans 15 amino acids. The CDR3, as DNA: TGTGCCAGCAGTTCCTCCGTTGGAGCTAACTATGGCTACACCTTC. Encoded protein: CASSSSVGANYGYTF.

This clone came up once. The V and J genes are TRBV6-5 and TRBJ2-1; TRBD1 matches 9 bases. This CDR3 has 15 amino acids. V lost 6 bases and J lost 7; bases outside the gene matches: 10. The germline CDR1 and CDR2 sequences are MNHEY and SVGAGI. CDR3 bases: TGTGCCAGCAGCTTCTACGGGACAGGGATGAATGAGCAGTTCTTC. Protein product: CASSFYGTGMNEQFF.

In DNA, the CDR3 is TGTGCCAGCAGACAGCCGGTCGGTATATACAATGAGCAGTTCTTC. The encoded protein is CASRQPVGIYNEQFF. The rearrangement uses TRBV6-4 and TRBJ2-1; D gene ambiguous. Germline V gene lookup returns CDR1 MRHNA and CDR2 SNTAGT. The CDR3 spans 15 residues. Trimming removed 6 bases from V and 4 bases from J, with 16 bases in between.

V and J are TRBV7-9 and TRBJ2-5; TRBD1 might be the D (6 bases). V lost 10 bases and J lost 1, with 19 bases in between. The CDR3 extends over 15 amino acids. Germline V gene sequence: CDR1 SEHNR, CDR2 FQNEAQ (reference sequence). In DNA form, the CDR3 reads TGTGCCATCAGATCTCTCCAGGGGCCCCAAGAGACCCAGTACTTC. It translates to CAIRSLQGPQETQYF.

The chain carries TRBV6-2 or TRBV6-3 and TRBJ1-4; 7 bases align to TRBD1. In germline, CDR1 is MNHEY, CDR2 SVGEGT. The CDR3 loop spans 15 amino acids. Trimming removed 6 bases from V and 0 bases from J; junction bases left unmatched: 4. CDR3 loop: CASSRDRATNEKLFF. CDR3 nucleotide sequence: TGTGCCAGCAGCCGAGACAGGGCAACTAATGAAAAACTGTTTTTT.

CDR3 amino acids: CASSTRDGNTIYF. CDR3 nucleotides: TGTGCCAGCAGCACGAGGGATGGAAACACCATATATTTT. This sequence joins TRBV5-4 and TRBJ1-3; no clear D. CDR1 SGHNT and CDR2 YYREEE come from the germline V gene (reference sequence). V was shortened by 4 bases and J by 3 bases, with 8 bases between the two germline ends. The CDR3 sequence is 13 residues long.

The chain couples TRBV5-1 to TRBJ2-3; D might be TRBD2 (5 bases). CDR1 SGHRS and CDR2 YFSETQ come from the germline V gene. The CDR3 is 11 amino acids. CDR3 sequence (DNA): TGCGGTAGCGAGGTTCTTGATACGCAGTATTTT. Translating gives CGSEVLDTQYF. Drawing the rest from reference TRBV5-1 and TRBJ2-3, the complete variable domain is KAGVTQTPRYLIKTRGQQVTLSCSPISGHRSVSWYQQTPGQGLQFLFEYFSETQRNKGNFPGRFSGRQFSNSRSEMNVSTLELGDSALYLCGSEVLDTQYFGPGTRLTVL.

V gene TRBV7-9 combines with J gene TRBJ1-1, with 7 bases that match TRBD1. The V and J ends lost 0 bases and 2 bases, in that order; junction bases with no gene match: 6. CDR3 size: 16 residues. Germline lookup yields CDR1 SEHNR and CDR2 FQNEAQ (reference sequence). The DNA of the CDR3 is TGTGCCAGCAGCTTAGCCCCCGGGACAGTTAACACTGAAGCTTTCTTT. Translating it yields CASSLAPGTVNTEAFF.

This chain connects TRBV4-1 to TRBJ1-4; D is undetermined. Trimming took 0 bases from V and 0 from J, leaving 14 bases between them. Germline V gene data show CDR1 as MGHRA and CDR2 as YSYEKL. The CDR3 runs 18 residues. As DNA, the CDR3 is TGCGCCAGCAGCCAAGATATGGCAGTCCCCGCAACTAATGAAAAACTGTTTTTT. Translating gives CASSQDMAVPATNEKLFF.

Here the CDR3 reads CASMTVRGTEAFF. In DNA form, the CDR3 reads TGTGCCAGCATGACTGTCAGGGGCACTGAAGCTTTCTTT. The chain links TRBV3-1 (or the pseudogene TRBV3-2) to TRBJ1-1; TRBD1 might be the D (6 bases). The V and J ends lost 7 bases and 4 bases respectively, with 13 bases between them. The CDR3 has 13 amino acids. Per the germline V gene, CDR1 is LGHDT and CDR2 is YNNKEL (reference sequence).

The V and J genes are TRBV6-2 or TRBV6-3 and TRBJ1-1, with 7 bases identical to TRBD1. Per germline, CDR1 MNHEY and CDR2 SVGEGT. After removal of 6 bases from V and 3 bases from J, the junction contained 13 bases not matched to a gene. The CDR3 spans 16 residues. The CDR3 bases are TGTGCCAGCAGCCCTTTGACAGGGCTCGGGGACACTGAAGCTTTCTTT. This codes for CASSPLTGLGDTEAFF.